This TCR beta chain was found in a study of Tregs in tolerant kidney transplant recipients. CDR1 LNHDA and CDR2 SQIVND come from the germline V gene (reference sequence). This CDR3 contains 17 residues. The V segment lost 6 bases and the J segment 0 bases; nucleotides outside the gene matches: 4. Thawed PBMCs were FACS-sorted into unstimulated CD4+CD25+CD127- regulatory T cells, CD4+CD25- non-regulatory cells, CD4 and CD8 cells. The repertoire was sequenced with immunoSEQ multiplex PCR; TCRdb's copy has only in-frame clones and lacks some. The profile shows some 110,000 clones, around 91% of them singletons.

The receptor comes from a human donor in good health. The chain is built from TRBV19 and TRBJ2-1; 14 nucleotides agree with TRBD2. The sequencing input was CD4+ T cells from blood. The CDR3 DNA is TGTGCCAGTAGCAGGACTAGCGGGAGGAGCTCCTACAATGAGCAGTTCTTC. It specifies CASSRTSGRSSYNEQFF.